Listed below are T cell receptor beta chains from one sample, sequenced in a study of identical twins. Via MiXCR, TCRdb re-called the 5' RACE reads, giving one row per CDR3 protein. The sample has around 1.7 million distinct CDR3 sequences; less than 35% are singletons. Specimen: cord blood. These receptors were taken from a newborn girl in good health. CDR3s include the opening cysteine and the closing phenylalanine or tryptophan. D genes are given only for firm matches. Not every row has a clone size; where given, it reads once, few, many or a size class.

-	TRBV7-9	-	TRBJ1-2	TGTGCCAGCAGCTTAATGGCAGGGAGGAATGGCTACACCTTC	CASSLMAGRNGYTF
TRBD2	TRBV20-1	few	TRBJ2-1	TGCAGTGCTAGAGATTCGGGACTAGCGAACTCCTACAATGAGCAGTTCTTC	CSARDSGLANSYNEQFF
-	TRBV15	few	TRBJ1-2	TGTGCCACCAGCCTGGGACAAGCTAACTATGGCTACACCTTC	CATSLGQANYGYTF
TRBD1	TRBV29-1	-	TRBJ2-7	TGCAGCGTCCCAGGGCGGACAGGGGACTCCTACGAGCAGTACTTC	CSVPGRTGDSYEQYF
TRBD1	TRBV6-5	-	TRBJ2-1	TGTGCCAGCAGTCCACAGGGGGAAAGCTCCTACAATGAGCAGTTCTTC	CASSPQGESSYNEQFF
-	TRBV4-2	-	TRBJ2-7	TGTGCCAGCAGCCCCCCAACGGGGCTCAGAACGGGATCCTACGAGCAGTACTTC	CASSPPTGLRTGSYEQYF
-	TRBV4-1	-	TRBJ2-1	TGCGCCAGCAGCCACCCCAGTGGCTCCCCATTCAATGAGCAGTTCTTC	CASSHPSGSPFNEQFF
-	TRBV7-6	-	TRBJ1-4	TGTGCCAGCAGCGAAGGGACAATTACGCATAATGAAAACCTGTTTTTT	CASSEGTITHNENLFF
TRBD1	TRBV29-1	many	TRBJ1-2	TGCAGCGTTGAAGCGGACAGGGGTGGCTACACCTTC	CSVEADRGGYTF
-	TRBV20-1	once	TRBJ1-5	TGCAGTGCTAGAGATCCGAGGGGCCTCAATCAGCCCCAGCATTTT	CSARDPRGLNQPQHF
-	TRBV4-1	few	TRBJ2-1	TGCGCCAGCAGCCCTACTATACTTGGAAATGAGCAGTTCTTC	CASSPTILGNEQFF
-	TRBV12-3/TRBV12-4	-	TRBJ1-2	TGTGCCAGCAGTTTTGGACCCGGCGAGGGCTACACCTTC	CASSFGPGEGYTF
-	TRBV12-3/TRBV12-4	-	TRBJ2-3	TGTGCCAGCAGTTTTTTTGGAGGACGGGGCACAGATACGCAGTATTTT	CASSFFGGRGTDTQYF
TRBD2	TRBV6-5	-	TRBJ2-1	TGTGCCAGCAGCCAGATACTAGCGGGAGGTTACGAGCAGTTCTTC	CASSQILAGGYEQFF
-	TRBV29-1	-	TRBJ2-7	TGCAGCGTTTCCCGGCAGGGAAAGGCTTACGAGCAGTACTTC	CSVSRQGKAYEQYF
-	TRBV20-1	-	TRBJ1-5	TGCAGTGCTAGTGCGGGGGAGGATCAGCCCCAGCATTTT	CSASAGEDQPQHF
-	TRBV29-1	few	TRBJ2-7	TGCAGCGTTGGGGAAAGGAGACTCTACGAGCAGTACTTC	CSVGERRLYEQYF
-	TRBV20-1	-	TRBJ1-2	TGCAGTGCTAGAGATCGGCTTCGGACGGCTAACTATGGCTACACCTTC	CSARDRLRTANYGYTF
TRBD2	TRBV5-1	many	TRBJ2-1	TGCGCCAGCAGCTTGGTAGCTAGCGGTAGGAATGAGCAGTTCTTC	CASSLVASGRNEQFF
-	TRBV2	few	TRBJ2-1	TGTGCCAGCAACTGGAATTACAATGAGCAGTTCTTC	CASNWNYNEQFF
-	TRBV4-2	-	TRBJ2-7	TGTGCCAGCAGCCAGTTCAGGCAGGAAGGCCGATCGGGGGAGCAGTACTTC	CASSQFRQEGRSGEQYF
TRBD1	TRBV24-1	few	TRBJ2-4	TGTGCCACCAGTGATGGGCCCCGGACAGGGGGAAACATTCAGTACTTC	CATSDGPRTGGNIQYF
TRBD1	TRBV5-1	few	TRBJ2-1	TGCGCCAGCAGCGACAGGGCCCCAAATGAGCAGTTCTTC	CASSDRAPNEQFF
-	TRBV12-5	-	TRBJ1-2	TGTGCTAGTGGTTTCGCAGCTAACTATGGCTACACCTTC	CASGFAANYGYTF
-	TRBV28	few	TRBJ2-5	TGTGCCAGCAGTTTATCAGGCTGTTGGGAGACCCAGTACTTC	CASSLSGCWETQYF
TRBD2	TRBV27	-	TRBJ2-7	TGTGCCAGCAGTACTCCGGGACTACTTAATGAGCAGTACTTC	CASSTPGLLNEQYF
-	TRBV13	few	TRBJ2-5	TGTGCCAGCAGCTTTACAGAGAGGGAGACCCAGTACTTC	CASSFTERETQYF
TRBD1	TRBV9	few	TRBJ2-7	TGTGCCAGCAGCCCCTTTGGGACAGGGGGCTCCTACGAGCAGTACTTC	CASSPFGTGGSYEQYF
TRBD2	TRBV5-1	many	TRBJ2-7	TGCGCCAGCAGCTGGGGACTAGCGGTCTACGAGCAGTACTTC	CASSWGLAVYEQYF
-	TRBV29-1	few	TRBJ1-2	-	CSTRSGTTTDTQYFGPGPNYGYTF
-	TRBV4-2	-	TRBJ1-6	TGTGCCAGCAGCCAAGATTCCCCAGGGGATAATTCACCCCTCCACTTT	CASSQDSPGDNSPLHF
TRBD2	TRBV27	-	TRBJ2-7	TGTGCCAGCGGCGACACTAGCGGATACACCTACGAGCAGTACTTC	CASGDTSGYTYEQYF
-	TRBV11-2	-	TRBJ2-1	TGTGCCAGCAGGTCAGGGGGGGGGGCGAGGTTCTTC	CASRSGGGARFF
-	TRBV24-1	many	TRBJ2-1	TGTGCCACCCAGAACGCTCAATACAATGAGCAGTTCTTC	CATQNAQYNEQFF
-	TRBV20-1	few	TRBJ2-3	TGCAGTGCTAGAGACCGGGTGGGGACTAGCACAGATACGCAGTATTTT	CSARDRVGTSTDTQYF
-	TRBV29-1	-	TRBJ2-2	TGCAGCGTACGTAGGTGGAACACCGGGGAGCTGTTTTTT	CSVRRWNTGELFF
-	TRBV12-5	-	TRBJ2-3	TGTGCTAACTCAAGAGGTTCCCCCACAGATACGCAGTATTTT	CANSRGSPTDTQYF
-	TRBV5-1	-	TRBJ1-6	TGCGCCAGCAGCCCCCAGGAGGTTGGAAGGTCACCCCTCCACTTT	CASSPQEVGRSPLHF
-	TRBV20-1	-	TRBJ2-1	TGCAGTGCCCACTCCCCCATCAATGAGCAGTTCTTC	CSAHSPINEQFF
TRBD2	TRBV7-7	-	TRBJ2-1	TGTGCCAGCTCACCACTAGCGGGGGGGCCCTCCTACAATGAGCAGTTCTTC	CASSPLAGGPSYNEQFF
-	TRBV20-1	-	TRBJ1-2	TGCAGTGCTAGTCAGGGGTTTAAATATGGCTACACCTTC	CSASQGFKYGYTF
TRBD1	TRBV20-1	few	TRBJ1-2	TGCAGTGCTAGAGTAGGACAGGACTATGGCTACACCTTC	CSARVGQDYGYTF
-	TRBV19	-	TRBJ1-2	TGTGCCAGTATGCGGAAAAACTATGGCTACACCTTC	CASMRKNYGYTF
-	TRBV20-1	few	TRBJ2-5	TGCAGTGCTAGAAAAACAGAGACCCAGTACTTC	CSARKTETQYF
-	TRBV20-1	-	TRBJ2-3	TGCAGTGCTAGACAGGGACATACGCAGTATTTT	CSARQGHTQYF
TRBD2	TRBV6-1	-	TRBJ2-3	TGTGCCAGCAGTGAAGCACCAGCGGGGGGTACGCAGTATTTT	CASSEAPAGGTQYF
TRBD2	TRBV4-2	many	TRBJ2-7	TGTGCCAGCAGCCAAGAAGGGGGACTAGCAGTCGACGAGCAGTACTTC	CASSQEGGLAVDEQYF
TRBD2	TRBV20-1	-	TRBJ2-3	TGCAGTGCTAGGACTAGCGGGGGGCCAACAGGTACGCAGTATTTT	CSARTSGGPTGTQYF
-	TRBV5-1	-	TRBJ2-7	TGCGCCAGCAGCTTGGTCCGACTAGGGGTCTACGAGCAGTACTTC	CASSLVRLGVYEQYF
TRBD1	TRBV28	few	TRBJ2-5	TGTGCCAGCAAACTAGGGACAGCTGAGACCCAGTACTTC	CASKLGTAETQYF
-	TRBV4-2	many	TRBJ2-1	TGTGCCAGCAGCCAAGTCCCCCGGGGAGGACGCAATGAGCAGTTCTTC	CASSQVPRGGRNEQFF
-	TRBV7-2	-	TRBJ2-1	TGTGCCAGCAGCTTATGGGGTTTGGCCCAAGAGACCCAGTTCTTC	CASSLWGLAQETQFF
TRBD1	TRBV20-1	-	TRBJ1-1	TGCAGTGCTAGAGAGGTGACAGGGGTGGCCAAAGCTTTCTTT	CSAREVTGVAKAFF
TRBD1	TRBV5-1	once	TRBJ1-2	TGCGCCAGCAGCCGAAGGGGACAGCGCGATGGCTACACCTTC	CASSRRGQRDGYTF
TRBD2	TRBV18	few	TRBJ2-7	TGTGCCAGCTCACCCGGCGGGGGATCCTCTTACGAGCAGTACTTC	CASSPGGGSSYEQYF
-	TRBV7-9	few	TRBJ2-7	TGTGCCAGCAGCTTGGCTAGGGTTCCCTACGAGCAGTACTTC	CASSLARVPYEQYF
-	TRBV27	-	TRBJ1-1	TGTGCCAGCAAACCTTATACAGGGAACACTGAAGCTTTCTTT	CASKPYTGNTEAFF
-	TRBV28	-	TRBJ2-1	TGTGCCTGCAGTTCGTCCGGTGAGCAGTTCTTC	CACSSSGEQFF